A selection of T cell receptor beta chains follows, all from one sample in a study of cytomegalovirus exposure and HLA in healthy donors. Here immunoSEQ multiplex PCR was the method, and the copy in TCRdb shows in-frame clones only, minus some. The sample table sets out around 210,000 clones. Sequenced material: PBMCs. The receptors derive from a woman in her twenties or thirties in good health and CMV-seropositive. CDR3s include the opening cysteine and the closing phenylalanine or tryptophan. The D gene is left open where the match is weak.

CDR3	J	D	V
CAWSSGLAPNEQFF	TRBJ2-1	TRBD2	TRBV30
CASSQSLEQGAKKLFF	TRBJ1-4	TRBD1	TRBV23-1
CASSATRYEQYF	TRBJ2-7	NA	TRBV2
CASSEGGWNTEAFF	TRBJ1-1	TRBD1	TRBV9
CASSLARSSSYEQYF	TRBJ2-7	NA	TRBV18
CASSLVTGDYRNTIYF	TRBJ1-3	NA	TRBV11-2
CASSLVQIQPQHF	TRBJ1-5	NA	TRBV7-2
CASSPYVGQYF	TRBJ2-7	NA	TRBV2
CARPGTANTEAFF	TRBJ1-1	TRBD1	TRBV28
CASSLQQSNYGYTF	TRBJ1-2	NA	TRBV18
CASSYSTGGTYGYTF	TRBJ1-2	TRBD1	TRBV6-5
CASSIPAGGPGTGELFF	TRBJ2-2	TRBD2	TRBV19
CASNAHRGTYEQYF	NA	TRBD1	TRBV7-2
CASSLSYGTFLNTEAFF	TRBJ1-1	NA	TRBV27
CSVENWVQGGYGYTF	TRBJ1-2	TRBD1	TRBV29-1
CASTPTGRAEAFF	TRBJ1-1	TRBD1	TRBV6-1
CASSPTAGQSLGYYGYTF	TRBJ1-2	TRBD1	TRBV18
CASSDRGVTDTQYF	TRBJ2-3	NA	TRBV6-1
CASSFDLAGYNEQFF	TRBJ2-1	TRBD2	TRBV5-1
CASSQEGGRTGEQYF	NA	TRBD2	TRBV4-3
CASSTRQANTDTQYF	TRBJ2-3	NA	TRBV23-1
CASSKGTGSATSSPLHF	TRBJ1-6	TRBD1	TRBV6-1
CSVDSSGEGYEQYF	TRBJ2-7	NA	TRBV29-1
CASIRLAGGVNEQFF	TRBJ2-1	TRBD2	TRBV2
CASSPTGGGREKLFF	TRBJ1-4	NA	TRBV7-2
CASSYGEQYF	TRBJ2-7	NA	TRBV28
CASSDPTSGQETQYF	TRBJ2-5	NA	TRBV5-1
CASSFIGGPTGELFF	TRBJ2-2	NA	TRBV7-8
CSARVRDGYTF	TRBJ1-2	NA	TRBV20-1
CASSPLASGGRQETQYF	TRBJ2-5	TRBD2	TRBV5-6
CASSEGTSGGDEQYF	TRBJ2-7	TRBD2	TRBV5-1
CASSSQGQAEQFF	TRBJ2-1	TRBD1	TRBV6-5
CASSAGQGYTDTQYF	TRBJ2-3	NA	TRBV9
CASSDRDREPLFF	TRBJ1-4	NA	TRBV6-1
CASSIPAGNSYEQYF	TRBJ2-7	NA	TRBV19
CASRDFSGDEKLFF	TRBJ1-4	NA	TRBV2
CASHGSRSYNEQFF	TRBJ2-1	NA	TRBV30
CATVDSSYEQYF	TRBJ2-7	NA	TRBV6-1
CASSGDQGFYEQYF	TRBJ2-7	NA	TRBV10-1
CARSPRNTIYF	TRBJ1-3	NA	TRBV7-5
CASSLGAGWGDEQFF	TRBJ2-1	NA	TRBV7-8